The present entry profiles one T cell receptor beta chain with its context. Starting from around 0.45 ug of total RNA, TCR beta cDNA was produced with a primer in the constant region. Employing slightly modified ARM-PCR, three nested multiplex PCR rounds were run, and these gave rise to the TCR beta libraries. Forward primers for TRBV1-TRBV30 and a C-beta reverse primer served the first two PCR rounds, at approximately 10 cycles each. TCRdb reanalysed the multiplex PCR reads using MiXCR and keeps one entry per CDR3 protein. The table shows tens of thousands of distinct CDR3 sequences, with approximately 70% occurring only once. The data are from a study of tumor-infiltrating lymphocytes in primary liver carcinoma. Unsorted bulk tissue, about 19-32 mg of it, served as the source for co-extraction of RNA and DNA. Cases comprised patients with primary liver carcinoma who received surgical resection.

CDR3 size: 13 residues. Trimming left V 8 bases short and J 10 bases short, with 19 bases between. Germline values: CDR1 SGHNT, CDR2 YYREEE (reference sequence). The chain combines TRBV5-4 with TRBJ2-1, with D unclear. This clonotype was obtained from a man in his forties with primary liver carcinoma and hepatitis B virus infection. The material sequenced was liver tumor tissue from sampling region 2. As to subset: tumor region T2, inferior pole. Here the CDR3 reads CASSTPLVGEQFF. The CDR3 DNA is TGTGCCAGTAGCACCCCACTGGTTGGGGAGCAGTTCTTC.